These 15 T cell receptor beta chains share one sample of origin, sequenced in a study of T-cell reconstitution after alpha-beta-depleted transplantation in children. A library of TCRbeta sequences, prepared with unique molecular identifiers, was generated. TCRdb used MiXCR to reprocess the PCR reads, holding one entry per CDR3 protein. This sample carries some 600,000 distinct CDR3 sequences, 15% to 20% of them seen once, and the ten largest clones take 1.1%. Source: PBMCs from the stem cell graft donor, taken from the stem cell graft. The receptors come from a human donor who donated a stem cell graft to a child with acute myeloid leukemia.

Only a few counts were recorded for this clonotype. J is TRBJ2-1 and V is TRBV20-1; 8 nucleotides agree with TRBD2. Germline CDR1 reads DFQATT; CDR2 reads SNEGSKA (reference sequence). V dropped 4 bases and J dropped 4; count of bases not matched to a gene: 6. CDR3 length: 14 residues. The CDR3 region is CSATGIAGYNEQFF. DNA of the CDR3: TGCAGTGCTACCGGGATAGCGGGATACAATGAGCAGTTCTTC.

The rearrangement joins TRBV6-2 or TRBV6-3 to TRBJ2-7; perhaps TRBD1 as D (5 bases). CDR1 and CDR2 (germline): MNHEY, SVGEGT. Deletions cut 4 bases from V and 5 bases from J, with 15 bases between. The CDR3 is made up of 14 amino acids. CDR3 protein: CASSFTRGAHEQYF. The CDR3 region has the DNA TGTGCCAGCAGTTTTACCCGTGGGGCCCACGAGCAGTACTTC.

This clonotype was found many times. The chain is built from TRBV12-3 or TRBV12-4 and TRBJ2-5; D is perhaps TRBD2 (5 bases). Deletions cut 4 bases from V and 2 bases from J, with 8 bases between. The CDR3 is made up of 13 amino acids. In DNA, the CDR3 is TGTGCCAGCAGTTCCGGGATTCAAGAGACCCAGTACTTC. Amino acid sequence: CASSSGIQETQYF.

There are many counts of this clonotype. The chain is built from TRBV20-1 and TRBJ2-3, with a tentative D call TRBD1 (6 bases). The germline V and J ends were trimmed by 1 base and 2 bases, with 16 bases remaining between them. The germline CDR1 and CDR2 sequences are DFQATT and SNEGSKA (reference sequence). The CDR3 is 16 residues long. This CDR3 is CSARARRGSPTDTQYF. The DNA for the CDR3 is TGCAGTGCTAGAGCGAGAAGGGGGTCCCCCACAGATACGCAGTATTTT.

This clonotype has just a few counts. This chain links TRBV29-1 with TRBJ2-7, with TRBD1 matching 9 bases. Germline CDR1 reads SQVTM; CDR2 reads ANQGSEA. The V segment lost 5 bases and the J segment 5 bases; nucleotides outside the gene matches: 13. CDR3 length: 15 residues. The CDR3 reads CSVLGLRDREDEQYF. The CDR3 DNA sequence: TGCAGCGTTCTGGGCCTCCGGGACAGGGAGGACGAGCAGTACTTC.

This clonotype came up a few times. J is TRBJ1-5 and V is TRBV5-1; the match to TRBD1 covers 9 bases. The CDR3 runs 15 residues. The ends lost 3 bases at V and 1 base at J; junction bases unmatched: 2. In germline, CDR1 is SGHRS, CDR2 YFSETQ. CDR3 amino acids: CASSWGTGSNQPQHF. The CDR3 nucleotides read TGCGCCAGCAGCTGGGGGACAGGGAGCAATCAGCCCCAGCATTTT.

The table lists this clonotype with a few counts. This chain joins TRBV24-1 and TRBJ2-2; D possibly corresponds to TRBD2 (6 bases). Deletions cut 6 bases from V and 3 bases from J, with 10 bases between. The germline CDR1 and CDR2 sequences are KGHDR and SFDVKD. The CDR3 runs to 14 residues. CDR3 in DNA: TGTGCCACCAGTCCGGGGGTCGACACCGGGGAGCTGTTTTTT. Translating it yields CATSPGVDTGELFF.

Many counts were recorded for this clonotype. V usage is TRBV6-1 and J usage is TRBJ2-1; D may be TRBD2 (6 bases). CDR3 size: 13 residues. CDR1 is MNHNS, CDR2 SASEGT, per germline. The V gene lost 5 bases and the J gene lost 7 bases, with 12 bases spanning the gap. CDR3 bases: TGTGCCAGCAGTCCGGGACTCGGGAATGAGCAGTTCTTC. Translating it yields CASSPGLGNEQFF.

Worth noting for this clonotype: Just one base apart from a much larger clone, this may be a read error. The chain employs TRBV7-3 and TRBJ2-7, with 8 bases identical to TRBD1. Per the germline V gene, CDR1 is SGHTA and CDR2 is FQGTGA. The ends lost 9 bases at V and 6 bases at J; junction bases unmatched: 10. This CDR3 region has 13 residues. The CDR3 sequence: CASSDRAYSEQYF. In DNA form, the CDR3 reads TGTGCCAGTTCGGACAGGGCGTATTCCGAGCAGTACTTC.

V usage is TRBV10-2 and J usage is TRBJ1-5, with D perhaps TRBD1 (6 bases). V lost 0 bases and J lost 6, with 12 bases in between. The CDR3 loop spans 15 amino acids. The germline V gene has CDR1 WSHSY and CDR2 SAAADI. The CDR3 DNA is TGCGCCAGCAGTGAGTCTGGGGGCCAAGGTCAGCCCCAGCATTTT. It translates to CASSESGGQGQPQHF.

This clonotype occurred many times. CDR3 DNA sequence: TGTGCCAGCAGTTCTAGCGGGGGGGACGACGGGGAGCTGTTTTTT. It yields the protein CASSSSGGDDGELFF. This chain joins TRBV7-7 and TRBJ2-2; 12 bases match TRBD2. Trimming at V came to 6 bases and at J to 7 bases, leaving 6 bases not matched to a gene. The CDR3 runs to 15 residues. The germline gives CDR1 SSHAT, CDR2 FNYEAQ (reference sequence). Variable domain in full (rest from reference TRBV7-7 and TRBJ2-2): GAGVSQSPRYKVTKRGQDVTLRCDPISSHATLYWYQQALGQGPEFLTYFNYEAQPDKSGLPSDRFSAERPEGSISTLTIQRTEQRDSAMYRCASSSSGGDDGELFFGEGSRLTVL.

This clonotype has only one observation. The gene calls are TRBV7-2 and TRBJ2-1; 9 bases match TRBD2. Trimming at V came to 2 bases and at J to 2 bases, leaving 4 bases not matched to a gene. Germline V gene lookup returns CDR1 SGHTA and CDR2 FQGNSA. This CDR3 is 16 amino acids long. The CDR3 reads CASSLSAGGPYNEQFF. CDR3 DNA: TGTGCCAGCAGCTTATCAGCGGGGGGACCCTACAATGAGCAGTTCTTC. Drawing the rest from reference TRBV7-2 and TRBJ2-1, the complete variable domain is GAGVSQSPSNKVTEKGKDVELRCDPISGHTALYWYRQSLGQGLEFLIYFQGNSAPDKSGLPSDRFSAERTGGSVSTLTIQRTQQEDSAVYLCASSLSAGGPYNEQFFGPGTRLTVL.

This clonotype was seen repeatedly, ten times or more. V is TRBV12-3 or TRBV12-4 and J is TRBJ2-1; 8 nucleotides match TRBD1. The CDR3 covers 16 residues. With 1 base clipped from V and 7 bases from J, the junction kept 9 bases outside the gene matches. CDR3 region: CASSLGPQGARNEQFF. CDR3 nucleotide sequence: TGTGCCAGCAGTTTAGGGCCCCAGGGGGCAAGGAATGAGCAGTTCTTC.

V usage is TRBV7-9 and J usage is TRBJ2-7; TRBD2 might be the D (6 bases). There are 15 residues in the CDR3. V lost 6 bases, J lost 6 bases, and 21 bases lay in between. Germline V gives CDR1 SEHNR, CDR2 FQNEAQ (reference sequence). CDR3 nucleotides: TGTGCCAGCAGTCTGCAGGAGGTCCAGGGAGGCGAGCAGTACTTC. This encodes CASSLQEVQGGEQYF.

This clonotype was seen a handful of times. The chain combines TRBV29-1 with TRBJ1-2, with D maybe TRBD1 (6 bases). This CDR3 region has 13 residues. V gave up 4 bases and J gave up 4 bases, with 13 bases separating them. Germline lookup yields CDR1 SQVTM and CDR2 ANQGSEA. Here the CDR3 DNA reads TGCAGCGTTGGCGAGGGGGGGCCCTATGGCTACACCTTC. It encodes CSVGEGGPYGYTF.